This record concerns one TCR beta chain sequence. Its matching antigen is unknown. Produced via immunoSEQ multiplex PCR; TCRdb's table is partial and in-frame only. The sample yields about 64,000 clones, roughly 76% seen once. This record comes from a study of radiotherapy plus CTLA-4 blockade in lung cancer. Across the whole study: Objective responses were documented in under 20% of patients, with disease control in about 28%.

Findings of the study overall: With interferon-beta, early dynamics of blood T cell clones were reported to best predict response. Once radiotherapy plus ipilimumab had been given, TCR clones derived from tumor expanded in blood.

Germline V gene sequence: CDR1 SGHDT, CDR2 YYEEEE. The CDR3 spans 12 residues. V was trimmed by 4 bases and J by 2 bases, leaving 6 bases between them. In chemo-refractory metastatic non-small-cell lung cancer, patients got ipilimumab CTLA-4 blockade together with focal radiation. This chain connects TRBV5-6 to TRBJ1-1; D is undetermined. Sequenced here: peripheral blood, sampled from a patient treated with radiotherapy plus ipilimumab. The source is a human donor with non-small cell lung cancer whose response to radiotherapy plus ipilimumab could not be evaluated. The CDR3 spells CASSDSNTEAFF. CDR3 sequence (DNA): TGTGCCAGCAGCGATAGTAACACTGAAGCTTTCTTT.